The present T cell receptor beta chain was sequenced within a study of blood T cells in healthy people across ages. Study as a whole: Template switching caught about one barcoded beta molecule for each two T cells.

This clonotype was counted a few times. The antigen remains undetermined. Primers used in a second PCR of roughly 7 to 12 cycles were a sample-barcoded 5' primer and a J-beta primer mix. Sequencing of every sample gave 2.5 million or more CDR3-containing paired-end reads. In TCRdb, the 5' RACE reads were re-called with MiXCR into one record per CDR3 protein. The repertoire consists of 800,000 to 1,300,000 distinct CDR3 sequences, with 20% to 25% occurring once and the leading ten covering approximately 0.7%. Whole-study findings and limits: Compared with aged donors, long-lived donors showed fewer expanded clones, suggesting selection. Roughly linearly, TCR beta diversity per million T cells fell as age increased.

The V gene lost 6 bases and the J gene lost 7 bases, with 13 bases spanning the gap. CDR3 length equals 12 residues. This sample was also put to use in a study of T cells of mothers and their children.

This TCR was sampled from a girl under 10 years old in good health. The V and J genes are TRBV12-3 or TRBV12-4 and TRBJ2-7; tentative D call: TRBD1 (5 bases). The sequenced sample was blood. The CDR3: CASSKGLLEQYF. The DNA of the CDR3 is TGTGCCAGCAGCAAGGGGCTTCTGGAGCAGTACTTC.